What follows describes a single T cell receptor (beta chain). The target antigen is unknown. The data were obtained in a study of cytomegalovirus exposure and HLA in healthy donors. Study-wide results and limits: In a later analysis, approximately 18,000 TCR beta sequences were associated with HLA alleles at 0.05 false discovery rate.

The CDR3 is made up of 18 amino acids. Losses at the gene ends were 0 bases for V and 3 bases for J; bases not matched to a gene: 10. Germline CDR1 and CDR2: SGDLS and YYNGEE. Use of 60 Vbeta and 13 Jbeta primers characterized the PCR. Only in-frame clones appear in the TCRdb table, and some are missing; sequencing was by immunoSEQ multiplex PCR. The sample yields 170,000 or so clones, around four fifths seen once. Sequencing was done on a sample of PBMCs. The chain carries TRBV9 and TRBJ2-4; TRBD1 matches at 9 bases. The source of this sequence is a woman between 45 and 65 years old in good health and CMV-seropositive. The CDR3 coding sequence is TGTGCCAGCAGCGTAGGGATGGGGACAGGGCAAGGCAAAAACATTCAGTACTTC. This codes for CASSVGMGTGQGKNIQYF.